The clone carrying this T cell receptor (beta chain) showed up just a few times. This record belongs to a study of regulatory T cells in long-lasting Graves disease. Libraries of TCR beta came from iRepertoire HTBI primers plus Arm-PCR of CDR3 regions. TCRdb independently ran MiXCR on the multiplex PCR reads; one entry per CDR3 protein. The sample shows fewer than 450,000 distinct CDR3 sequences, 20% of them seen only once. Time point: persistent/refractory GD, antithyroid drugs over 5 years with positive TRAb. The authors made the TCR library using RNA they extracted from PBMCs. This receptor was taken from a female donor with Graves disease. The specimen comprised peripheral blood mononuclear cells (PBMCs), sampled when the disease was refractory, from a patient treated with antithyroid drugs.

The CDR3: CASRRDSSSGNTIYF. CDR3 sequence (DNA): TGTGCCAGCAGGAGGGACAGTTCCTCTGGAAACACCATATATTTT. The V call is TRBV12-3 or TRBV12-4, the J call TRBJ1-3; 7 positions match TRBD1. V trimming: 6 bases; J trimming: 0 bases; junction bases outside the gene matches: 5. This CDR3 spans 15 amino acids.